This TCR beta chain is drawn from a study of OX40 agonist ivuxolimab in advanced cancers. Study-level background: The dose-escalation cohort was just under 85% male, with a mean age of 60 years, ranging roughly 20 to 90. Partial responses were achieved by three patients, of whom one had hepatocellular carcinoma and two had cutaneous melanoma.

A note on this clone: As yet, its antigen is unknown.

The V end was cut by 4 bases, the J end by 0 bases, with 10 bases between. The CDR3 sequence is 14 residues long. Per germline, CDR1 LGHNA and CDR2 YSLEER. Libraries were prepared by immunoSEQ multiplex PCR; TCRdb keeps only in-frame clonotypes and omits some of them. The repertoire has about 70,000 clones, about 90% of them found once; the top ten carry under 10%. Study findings and constraints: Some patients who did not respond also had low normalized T-cell clonal expansion. What antigens the expanded peripheral T cells recognized was never established.

The chain links TRBV4-3 to TRBJ2-7, with TRBD1 as a possible D gene (6 bases). The clonotype was recovered from an adult with an advanced solid tumor such as melanoma, head and neck, liver or kidney cancer. The source was CD4+ or CD8+ T cells sorted from blood, collected in a trial of the OX40 agonist ivuxolimab. The CDR3 region is CASSPDRTSYEQYF. In DNA form, the CDR3 reads TGCGCCAGCAGCCCCGACAGGACCTCCTACGAGCAGTACTTC.